This T cell receptor (beta chain) was found in a study of post-analysis software for immune sequencing data. In the study overall: Progressive-relapsing, secondary progressive and relapsing-remitting multiple sclerosis were among the disease courses included.

Findings and caveats of the study: The five TRBV segments detected at higher frequency in patients than in controls included TRBV5-6, TRBV5-1 and TRBV20-1. There was significantly lower normalized Chao1 diversity in multiple sclerosis patients than in controls. Strong co-clustering by F measure linked samples that shared a preparation batch.

Included in the TCR beta cDNA libraries were unique molecular identifiers. When about 0.95 to 10 million T cells were used, they gave hundreds of thousands of cDNA molecules. Via MiXCR, TCRdb re-called the PCR reads, giving one row per CDR3 protein. The table records 600,000 to 700,000 distinct CDR3 sequences, more than 50% of them present only once. This clonotype appeared a few times. Its antigen is not known. A junction boundary mismatches the germline segment, possibly from a read error. This CDR3 has 14 residues. Sequencing input: blood. The chain links TRBV12-3 or TRBV12-4 to TRBJ2-3, with TRBD1 matching over 7 bases. The receptor was isolated from a girl aged 2-10 years with multiple sclerosis. CDR3 sequence: CASSLGTATDTQYF. DNA for the CDR3: TGCGCCAGCAGCTTGGGGACAGCCACAGATACGCAGTATTTT.